This T cell receptor (beta chain) derives from a study of response to subunit inactivated influenza vaccine. Study-wide points: A suggestion made by the authors is that each seasonal influenza vaccination recruits few new T cells.

CDR1 is DFQATT, CDR2 SNEGSKA, per germline (reference sequence). The V and J ends lost 6 bases and 6 bases, in that order; junction bases with no gene match: 4. The CDR3 runs to 13 residues. This clonotype showed up just a few times. Antigen unknown. TCRdb passed the RT-PCR reads through MiXCR, listing each CDR3 protein once. The sample lists hundreds of thousands of distinct CDR3 sequences, about 14% occurring once. The source was PBMCs from blood, collected around two weeks before vaccination. The sequence was collected from a man between 50 and 59 years old who received an inactivated influenza vaccine. The rearrangement joins TRBV20-1 to TRBJ2-2; TRBD1 matches at 10 bases. The CDR3 spells CSATGTGAGELFF. The CDR3 nucleotides are TGCAGTGCCACGGGGACAGGGGCCGGGGAGCTGTTTTTT.